This T cell receptor beta chain emerged from a study of T cells in Graves' hyperthyroidism and ophthalmopathy. Findings of the study overall: Most clonotypes that expanded in the thyroid above 0.001 also showed up in blood.

This clonotype was counted many times. Its antigen is undetermined. From RNA transcripts, TCR beta CDR3 regions were amplified. During a first-round RT-PCR of the TCR CDR3, the HTBI primer set was used. TCRdb processed the multiplex PCR reads anew with MiXCR; each CDR3 protein has one entry. Of 600,000 to 850,000 distinct CDR3 sequences listed, roughly 20% are singletons. Recently diagnosed hyperthyroidism of less than 2 months' duration affected patients aged 18 to 65. Uncontrolled infection, other autoimmune disease, pregnancy or lactation excluded patients. J lost 0 bases, V lost 6 bases, and 8 bases had no gene match. This CDR3 has 15 residues. Germline V CDR1 and CDR2: DFQATT, SNEGSKA (reference sequence).

The chain has TRBV20-1 and TRBJ2-3, with 8 bases that match TRBD1. This clonotype was sampled from a woman aged 50 to 65 with Graves' hyperthyroidism that later progressed to Graves' ophthalmopathy. Sequences were obtained from blood. CDR3 loop: CSAPDRGRSTDTQYF. Here the CDR3 DNA reads TGCAGTGCCCCAGACAGGGGTAGAAGCACAGATACGCAGTATTTT.